The rows below give T cell receptor beta chains drawn from one sample of a study of T cells in Graves' hyperthyroidism and ophthalmopathy. TCRdb recomputed calls from the multiplex PCR reads with MiXCR, one row per CDR3 protein. The sample has around 800,000 distinct CDR3 sequences, over 35% seen once. Sequencing input: blood. Receptors were obtained from a man aged 18 to 30 with Graves' hyperthyroidism. The CDR3 runs from the conserved cysteine through the conserved F or W. The D gene is left open where the match is weak. Expanded clones are given a class, and other clones once, few, many or no size at all.

J gene,V gene,clone size,D gene,CDR3 protein,CDR3 DNA
TRBJ2-5,TRBV20-1,-,TRBD2,CSAKDSGGEETQYF,TGCAGTGCTAAAGATAGCGGGGGGGAAGAGACCCAGTACTTC
TRBJ1-2,TRBV7-9,-,-,CASSPEFGGYTF,TGTGCCAGCAGCCCAGAGTTTGGCGGCTACACCTTC
TRBJ2-5,TRBV9,-,-,CASSVDRWSGPGETQYF,TGTGCCAGCAGCGTAGACCGATGGTCCGGGCCGGGAGAGACCCAGTACTTC
TRBJ2-2,TRBV2,-,-,CASHEHLTGELFF,TGTGCCAGCCACGAACACCTTACCGGGGAGCTGTTTTTT
TRBJ1-2,TRBV29-1,many,-,CSVAQGTVGGYTF,TGCAGCGTTGCCCAGGGGACCGTGGGCGGCTACACCTTC
TRBJ1-1,TRBV10-2,many,-,CASPRPRNTEAFF,TGCGCCAGCCCTAGACCGAGGAACACTGAAGCTTTCTTT
TRBJ1-5,TRBV10-3,-,-,CAISESGWLDQPQHF,TGTGCCATCAGTGAGTCGGGGTGGCTAGATCAGCCCCAGCATTTT
TRBJ1-2,TRBV6-5,-,TRBD1,CASGSWDSNYGYTF,TGTGCCAGCGGGTCTTGGGACAGCAACTATGGCTACACCTTC
TRBJ1-2,TRBV10-1,-,TRBD1,CASMGTGSYGYTF,TGCGCCAGCATGGGGACAGGGAGCTATGGCTACACCTTC
TRBJ2-7,TRBV11-2,-,TRBD2,CASSLRTSGESYEQHF,TGTGCCAGCAGCCTCCGGACTAGCGGGGAGTCCTACGAGCAGCACTTC
TRBJ2-7,TRBV10-3,few,TRBD1,CASSVERGRNDEQYF,TGTGCCAGCAGTGTTGAAAGGGGGCGCAATGACGAGCAGTACTTC
TRBJ1-6,TRBV15,many,-,CATAVDIYNSPLHF,TGTGCCACCGCAGTGGATATTTATAATTCACCCCTCCACTTT
TRBJ1-1,TRBV20-1,many,TRBD1,CSVRTGDTEAFF,TGCAGTGTTCGGACAGGGGACACTGAAGCTTTCTTT
TRBJ1-1,TRBV25-1,-,-,CASSTRGRSLEAFF,TGTGCCAGCAGTACCCGGGGAAGGTCGCTTGAAGCTTTCTTT
TRBJ2-5,TRBV5-4,few,-,CASSARDAETQYF,TGTGCCAGCAGCGCCCGGGACGCAGAGACCCAGTACTTC
TRBJ1-2,TRBV25-1,-,TRBD1,CASSAGTGALNYGYTF,TGTGCCAGCAGTGCCGGGACAGGGGCCTTAAACTATGGCTACACCTTC
TRBJ2-7,TRBV7-6,-,-,CACSSFDAPGKYEQYF,TGTGCCTGCAGCTCTTTCGATGCCCCTGGGAAGTACGAGCAGTACTTC
TRBJ1-1,TRBV10-2,many,TRBD1,CASSQGAGDTEAFF,TGCGCCAGCAGTCAGGGGGCTGGCGACACTGAAGCTTTCTTT
TRBJ1-1,TRBV29-1,many,-,CSVEPDRNEAFF,TGCAGCGTCGAGCCGGACAGAAATGAAGCTTTCTTT
TRBJ2-7,TRBV15,-,-,CATSRDYGEQYF,TGTGCCACCAGCAGAGATTACGGAGAGCAGTACTTC
TRBJ1-2,TRBV6-5,-,-,CASSSLKRGSYGYTF,TGTGCCAGCAGCTCCCTCAAAAGAGGATCCTATGGCTACACCTTC
TRBJ2-5,TRBV6-5,-,TRBD2,CASSYGSGGETQYF,TGTGCCAGCAGTTACGGTAGCGGGGGTGAGACCCAGTACTTC
TRBJ1-2,TRBV19,-,-,CASSTSDNYGYTF,TGTGCCAGTAGTACCTCGGATAACTATGGCTACACCTTC
TRBJ2-6,TRBV20-1,few,TRBD2,CSAAGTSGANVLTF,TGCAGTGCAGCGGGGACCTCTGGGGCCAACGTCCTGACTTTC
TRBJ2-2,TRBV6-5,-,-,CASMAGSGRRELFF,TGTGCCAGCATGGCGGGGTCGGGTCGCCGGGAGCTGTTTTTT
TRBJ2-7,TRBV7-3,-,-,CASSLWRKGGTSYEQYF,TGTGCCAGCAGCTTATGGAGAAAGGGAGGTACATCCTACGAGCAGTACTTC
TRBJ1-1,TRBV2,many,-,CASSPGLPTGTEAFF,TGTGCCAGCAGTCCCGGACTCCCAACGGGGACTGAAGCTTTCTTT
TRBJ1-2,TRBV25-1,-,-,CASSEYWTSNTLANYGYTF,TGTGCCAGCAGTGAATACTGGACATCGAACACTCTAGCTAACTATGGCTACACCTTC
TRBJ2-5,TRBV18,-,-,CASSPRREETQYF,TGTGCCAGCTCACCTCGAAGGGAAGAGACCCAGTACTTC